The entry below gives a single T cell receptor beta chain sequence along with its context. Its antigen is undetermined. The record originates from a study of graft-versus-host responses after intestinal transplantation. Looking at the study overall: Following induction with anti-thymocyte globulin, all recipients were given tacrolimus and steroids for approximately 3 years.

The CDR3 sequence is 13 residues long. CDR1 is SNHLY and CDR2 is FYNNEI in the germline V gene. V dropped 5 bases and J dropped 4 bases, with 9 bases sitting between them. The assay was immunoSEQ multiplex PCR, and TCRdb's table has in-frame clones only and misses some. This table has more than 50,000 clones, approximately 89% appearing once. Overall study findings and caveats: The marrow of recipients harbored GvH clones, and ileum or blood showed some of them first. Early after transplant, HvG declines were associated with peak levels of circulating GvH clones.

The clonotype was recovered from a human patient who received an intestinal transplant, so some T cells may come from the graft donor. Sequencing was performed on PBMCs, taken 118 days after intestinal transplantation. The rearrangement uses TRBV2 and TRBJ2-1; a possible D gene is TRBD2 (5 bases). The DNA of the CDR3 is TGTGCCAGCAGTTGGACTCTTTACAATGAGCAGTTCTTC. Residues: CASSWTLYNEQFF.